Shown below are 17 T cell receptor beta chains from a single sample sequenced in a study of CD8 T cells in ankylosing spondylitis. TCRdb reprocessed the 5' RACE reads with MiXCR, giving one entry per CDR3 protein. This sample has 500,000 or so distinct CDR3 sequences; about 5.4% occur once, and the top ten carry approximately 3.5%. Their antigens are not known. Study results and caveats: A motif of seven or eight highly homologous TCR beta variants was seen as apparently characteristic of ankylosing spondylitis blood.

Sequencing input: blood, either unsorted or a sorted T cell fraction (not recorded which). Receptor source: a male donor with ankylosing spondylitis.

This clonotype was counted at least ten times. CDR3 in amino acids: CSGTRGGGEAFF. The CDR3, as DNA: TGCAGCGGTACCCGAGGGGGCGGTGAAGCTTTCTTT. The gene calls are TRBV29-1 and TRBJ1-1; 7 positions agree with TRBD1. Germline CDR1 reads SQVTM; CDR2 reads ANQGSEA. The CDR3 loop spans 12 amino acids. V lost 7 bases and J lost 7; bases outside the gene matches: 9.

This clonotype occurred many times. This sequence joins TRBV7-6 and TRBJ1-6; D perhaps matches TRBD1 (6 bases). Germline lookup yields CDR1 SGHVS and CDR2 FNYEAQ. The V end was cut by 2 bases, the J end by 9 bases, with 11 bases between. The CDR3 has 14 amino acids. The CDR3 reads CASSLTGSLSPLHF. In DNA, the CDR3 is TGTGCCAGCAGCTTAACAGGGTCGCTTTCACCCCTCCACTTT. Full variable domain (rest looked up from reference TRBV7-6 and TRBJ1-6): GAGVSQSPRYKVTKRGQDVALRCDPISGHVSLYWYRQALGQGPEFLTYFNYEAQQDKSGLPNDRFSAERPEGSISTLTIQRTEQRDSAMYRCASSLTGSLSPLHFGNGTRLTVT.

This clonotype was detected many times. The CDR3 protein is CASSPSLGPSYEQYF. Here the CDR3 DNA reads TGTGCCAGCTCACCGTCTTTAGGTCCCTCCTACGAGCAGTACTTC. The chain couples TRBV18 to TRBJ2-7, with D unresolved. The CDR3 runs 15 residues. Deletions cut 3 bases from V and 0 bases from J, with 12 bases between. CDR1 KGHSH and CDR2 LQKENI come from the germline V gene.

J is TRBJ1-4 and V is TRBV9; a weak D match, TRBD1 (5 bases). Germline lookup yields CDR1 SGDLS and CDR2 YYNGEE. The CDR3 has 13 residues. Between the trimmed V and J ends, which lost 3 bases and 8 bases, there was a span of 11 bases. The CDR3 loop reads CASSARGEEKLFF. The DNA of the CDR3 is TGTGCCAGCAGCGCGCGGGGGGAAGAAAAACTGTTTTTT. The full variable domain, completed using reference TRBV9 and TRBJ1-4, is DSGVTQTPKHLITATGQRVTLRCSPRSGDLSVYWYQQSLDQGLQFLIQYYNGEERAKGNILERFSAQQFPDLHSELNLSSLELGDSALYFCASSARGEEKLFFGSGTQLSVL.

This clonotype came up a few times. The chain couples TRBV7-8 to TRBJ1-1; a possible D gene is TRBD1 (5 bases). Trimming shortened V by 1 base and J by 1 base, and 16 bases separated the two germline ends. Germline CDR1 and CDR2: SGHVS and FQNEAQ. This CDR3 comprises 17 residues. The CDR3 bases are TGTGCCAGCAGCTTAGTTTCGGGGGGTGGAGGGAACACTGAAGCTTTCTTT. This sequence encodes CASSLVSGGGGNTEAFF.

This clonotype was seen many times. V and J are TRBV12-3 or TRBV12-4 and TRBJ1-1; D gene ambiguous. This CDR3 comprises 14 residues. V shed 1 base and J shed 0 bases, with 6 bases lying between them. The CDR3 is CASSLERMNTEAFF. Here the CDR3 DNA reads TGTGCCAGCAGTTTAGAGCGGATGAACACTGAAGCTTTCTTT.

This clonotype was seen at least ten times. V and J are TRBV5-1 and TRBJ2-7; D gene ambiguous. The CDR3 loop spans 16 amino acids. V shed 0 bases and J shed 2 bases, with 15 bases lying between them. Germline values: CDR1 SGHRS, CDR2 YFSETQ. Here the CDR3 DNA reads TGCGCCAGCAGCTTGGGTTTGACAAGGCCACCCTACGAGCAGTACTTC. Residues: CASSLGLTRPPYEQYF.

This clonotype was picked up many times. This chain connects TRBV28 to TRBJ1-2; perhaps TRBD1 as D (6 bases). This CDR3 is built from 13 residues. The germline V and J ends were trimmed by 4 bases and 7 bases, with 13 bases remaining between them. Per the germline V gene, CDR1 is MDHEN and CDR2 is SYDVKM. The CDR3 region is CASSSYRAGGYTF. CDR3 sequence (DNA): TGTGCCAGCAGTTCGTACAGGGCGGGTGGCTACACCTTC.

Ten or more counts support this clonotype. V gene TRBV6-1 combines with J gene TRBJ2-1; 9 nucleotides align to TRBD2. Germline V gene data show CDR1 as MNHNS and CDR2 as SASEGT. J lost 0 bases, V lost 5 bases, and 8 bases had no gene match. This CDR3 has 17 residues. CDR3 region: CASSLYFSGSSYNEQFF. The CDR3, as DNA: TGTGCCAGCAGTCTTTATTTTAGCGGGAGCTCCTACAATGAGCAGTTCTTC.

In this sample, this clonotype turned up many times. The chain employs TRBV5-1 and TRBJ2-3; D may be TRBD1 or TRBD2 (5 bases each). The CDR3 is 14 amino acids. The germline CDR1 and CDR2 sequences are SGHRS and YFSETQ. The V end was cut by 2 bases, the J end by 2 bases, with 9 bases between. CDR3 nucleotides: TGCGCCAGCAGCTTTAGGGACGCCACAGATACGCAGTATTTT. Protein sequence: CASSFRDATDTQYF.

There are many counts of this clonotype. The chain carries TRBV6-1 and TRBJ1-3; D is unresolved. CDR1 and CDR2 (germline): MNHNS, SASEGT. This CDR3 comprises 13 residues. The V and J ends lost 5 bases and 0 bases respectively, with 5 bases between them. The CDR3 reads CASSLISGNTIYF. The CDR3 DNA reads as TGTGCCAGCAGTCTCATCTCTGGAAACACCATATATTTT.

The chain carries TRBV27 and TRBJ2-5; 8 positions agree with TRBD1. There are 17 residues in the CDR3. Germline lookup yields CDR1 MNHEY and CDR2 SMNVEV (reference sequence). Trimming at V came to 1 base and at J to 4 bases, leaving 11 bases not matched to a gene. CDR3 protein: CASSLLGDRPEGETQYF. The CDR3 nucleotides read TGTGCCAGCAGTTTATTAGGGGACAGGCCTGAGGGAGAGACCCAGTACTTC.

This clonotype was observed at least ten times. V is TRBV24-1 and J is TRBJ2-1; 12 bases map to TRBD2. CDR3 length: 16 residues. Germline V gene sequence: CDR1 KGHDR, CDR2 SFDVKD. J lost 6 bases, V lost 4 bases, and 6 bases had no gene match. The CDR3 coding sequence is TGTGCCACCAGTGACCTCGGGACTAGCGGGCTCAATGAGCAGTTCTTC. It translates to CATSDLGTSGLNEQFF.

This clonotype was counted many times. V gene TRBV28 combines with J gene TRBJ2-6; no definite D call. This CDR3 spans 18 amino acids. The germline CDR1 and CDR2 sequences are MDHEN and SYDVKM. Trimming pared 3 bases from V and 0 bases from J, leaving 15 bases between. Here the CDR3 reads CASSLIGFSSSGANVLTF. The CDR3 bases are TGTGCCAGCAGTTTGATCGGATTTTCGAGCTCTGGGGCCAACGTCCTGACTTTC.

This clonotype was found many times. The chain recombines TRBV5-1 with TRBJ1-1; no clear D gene. The V gene's germline CDR1 is SGHRS and CDR2 YFSETQ. V lost 0 bases and J lost 1, with 10 bases in between. This CDR3 contains 15 residues. CDR3 region: CASSLGSGGNTEAFF. CDR3 bases: TGCGCCAGCAGCTTGGGGTCCGGAGGGAACACTGAAGCTTTCTTT.

This clonotype was detected many times. The chain has TRBV7-3 and TRBJ2-1; TRBD2 matches at 7 bases. The CDR3 runs 13 residues. The V gene's germline CDR1 is SGHTA and CDR2 FQGTGA. The V gene end was trimmed by 2 bases and the J gene end by 7 bases; junction bases not matched to a gene: 2. The DNA of the CDR3 is TGTGCCAGCAGCTTATTGGGGGGGAATGAGCAGTTCTTC. It yields the protein CASSLLGGNEQFF.

This clonotype was observed at least ten times. This chain uses TRBV4-3 with TRBJ2-5; D may be TRBD1 or TRBD2 (6 bases each). V was cut by 9 bases and J by 0 bases, with 23 bases left in between. CDR1 and CDR2 from the germline V gene are LGHNA and YSLEER. The CDR3 runs 17 residues. The CDR3 reads CARTPIRGLKYQETQYF. In DNA form, the CDR3 reads TGCGCCAGAACCCCAATCCGGGGGCTTAAGTACCAAGAGACCCAGTACTTC.